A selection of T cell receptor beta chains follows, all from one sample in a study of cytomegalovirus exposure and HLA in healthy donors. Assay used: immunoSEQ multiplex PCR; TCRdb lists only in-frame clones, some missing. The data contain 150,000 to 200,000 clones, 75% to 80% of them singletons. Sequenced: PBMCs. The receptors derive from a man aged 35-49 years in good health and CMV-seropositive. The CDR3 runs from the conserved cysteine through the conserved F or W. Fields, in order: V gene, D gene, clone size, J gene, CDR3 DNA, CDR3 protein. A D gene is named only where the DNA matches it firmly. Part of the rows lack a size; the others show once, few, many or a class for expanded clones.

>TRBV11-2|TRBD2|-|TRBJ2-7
TGTGCCAGCAGCTTAGGAGCGGGAGGCTCGATTCCCTACGAGCAGTACTTC
CASSLGAGGSIPYEQYF
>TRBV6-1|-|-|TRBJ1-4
TGTGCCAGCAGTGAAGCCCGGGGATCTAATGAAAAACTGTTTTTT
CASSEARGSNEKLFF
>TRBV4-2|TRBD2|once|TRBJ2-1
TGTGCCAGCAGCCAAGCCGCCCGGACTAGCGGTTCGTACAATGAGCAGTTCTTC
CASSQAARTSGSYNEQFF
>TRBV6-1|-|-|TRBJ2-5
TGTGCCAGCAGTGAATCATTAGAGACCCAGTACTTC
CASSESLETQYF
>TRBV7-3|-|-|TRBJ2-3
TGTGCCAGCAGCTCTACGACAGATACGCAGTATTTT
CASSSTTDTQYF
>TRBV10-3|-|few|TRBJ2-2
TGTGCCATCAGTGAGTCCTCCGGGGAGCTGTTTTTT
CAISESSGELFF
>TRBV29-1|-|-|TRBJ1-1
TGCAGCGTTGAGAACAGGGTGGGCACTGAAGCTTTCTTT
CSVENRVGTEAFF
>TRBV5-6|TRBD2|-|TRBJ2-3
TGTGCCAGCAGCTTGCGGGAGGGCCTAAATACGCAGTATTTT
CASSLREGLNTQYF
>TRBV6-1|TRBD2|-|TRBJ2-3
TGTGCCAGCAGTGTTTTCGGGGCGGGAGGTAGGCAAGATACGCAGTATTTT
CASSVFGAGGRQDTQYF
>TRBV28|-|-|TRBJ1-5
TGTGCCAGCAGCCAAAATCAGCCCCAGCATTTT
CASSQNQPQHF
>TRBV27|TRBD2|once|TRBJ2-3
TGTGCCAGCACCCTGGGGGGAGCGGGGGTCCCTTCCACGCAGTATTTT
CASTLGGAGVPSTQYF
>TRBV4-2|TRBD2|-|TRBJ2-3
TGTGCCAGCAGCCAAAGCGAGGCGGGGGGCCAAGATACGCAGTATTTT
CASSQSEAGGQDTQYF